Described below is a single T cell receptor beta chain sequence and its context. The antigen is not known. Generated by immunoSEQ multiplex PCR, the TCRdb table keeps only in-frame clones and is missing some. The data show 1.6 million or so clones, 95% to 97% seen once. These data come from a study of shared clonotypes between healthy human individuals. Study findings and constraints: Memory subsets generally showed smaller estimated richness than naive subsets did. Lower generation probabilities were found for non-shared clonotypes than for those shared by all four donors.

The germline gives CDR1 MDHEN, CDR2 SYDVKM. V lost 5 bases and J lost 9, with 17 bases in between. This CDR3 contains 14 residues. The sequenced sample was naive CD4+ T cells sorted from blood. The subset: CD45RA+ positively selected. This rearrangement joins TRBV28 to TRBJ1-5; tentatively, D is TRBD1 (6 bases). The TCR was taken from a man younger than 45 in good health. The CDR3 sequence: CASSEGTPPRPQHF. CDR3 DNA sequence: TGTGCCAGCAGTGAAGGGACACCGCCGCGGCCCCAGCATTTT.